These 3 T cell receptor beta chains came from one sample sequenced in a study of T-cell memory formation after mild COVID-19 (TCRdb year 2021). The library was built by means of 5' RACE. The run used an Illumina NovaSeq 6000. The public sequencing data were trimmed at Q25 with fastp and processed into clonotypes with MiXCR by TCRdb, which kept only in-frame beta chains. Each CDR3 protein gets just one entry, which takes the most common genes and DNA from the rows behind it. A total of some 40,000 distinct CDR3 sequences appear in this sample, nearly 9.5% of them only once. 10% to 15% of the sample comes from the top ten. Sequenced: PBMCs or a T cell subset sorted from them (not recorded which). The receptors shown here come from an adult woman who had mild COVID-19 (a few samples of this study predate the infection). The sample titles of this study are shuffled in the database, so cell type and time point are left out; the donor was told from shared clones.

This clonotype was detected many times. The V and J genes are TRBV20-1 and TRBJ1-6; D unclear. Per germline, CDR1 DFQATT and CDR2 SNEGSKA (reference sequence). With 2 bases removed from V and 5 bases from J, the gap between germline ends came to 16 bases. CDR3 length: 16 amino acids. Here the CDR3 reads CSARPPNRRDNSPLHF. Written as DNA, the CDR3 is TGCAGTGCTAGACCCCCAAACAGACGCGATAATTCACCCCTCCACTTT.

This clonotype was recorded many times. The V call is TRBV4-1, the J call TRBJ2-1, with 10 bases identical to TRBD2. The CDR3 is made up of 15 amino acids. With 4 bases clipped from V and 3 bases from J, the junction kept 3 bases outside the gene matches. Per germline, CDR1 MGHRA and CDR2 YSYEKL. As DNA, the CDR3 is TGCGCCAGCAGCCCTAGCGGGGGCGGCTACAATGAGCAGTTCTTC. Translation gives CASSPSGGGYNEQFF.

The CDR3 region is CASSPNSQETQYF. CDR3 sequence (DNA): TGTGCCAGCTCACCAAACAGCCAAGAGACCCAGTACTTC. This chain connects TRBV18 to TRBJ2-5; D call uncertain. The CDR3 consists of 13 residues. Per the germline V gene, CDR1 is KGHSH and CDR2 is LQKENI. V was cut by 2 bases and J by 1 base, with 5 bases left in between.